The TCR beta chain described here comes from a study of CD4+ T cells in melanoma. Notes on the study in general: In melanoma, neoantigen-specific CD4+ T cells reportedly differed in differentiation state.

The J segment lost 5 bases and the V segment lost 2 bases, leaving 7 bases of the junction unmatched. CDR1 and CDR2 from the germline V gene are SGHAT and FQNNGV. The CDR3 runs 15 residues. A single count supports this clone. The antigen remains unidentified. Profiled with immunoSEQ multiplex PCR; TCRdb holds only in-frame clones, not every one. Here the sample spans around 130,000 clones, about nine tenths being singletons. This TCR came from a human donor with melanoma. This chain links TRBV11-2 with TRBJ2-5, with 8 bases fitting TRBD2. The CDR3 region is CASSLTTGTSETQYF. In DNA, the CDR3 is TGTGCCAGCAGCTTAACCACCGGGACTAGTGAGACCCAGTACTTC.